These 29 T cell receptor beta chains were sequenced from one sample in a study of T cell responses to AZD1222 COVID-19 vaccine (dated by TCRdb to 2020 to 2022). The time point label, read with the paper, signifies: about 28 days (+/-7) after the second vaccine dose. Library prep was done by the immunoSEQ multiplex PCR assay. TCRdb re-hosts the immuneACCESS table, in-frame sequences only. Its copies lack some clones; in the studies checked, an unresolved V gene accounts for under half of them, and the cause for the rest is not known. The sample includes under 70,000 clones, with 89% observed a single time. Jointly, the top ten make up roughly 15% of the sample. Sequencing used peripheral blood, obtained 28 days after the second AZD1222 dose. The origin of the receptors is an adult who received the AZD1222 COVID-19 vaccine.

The rearrangement joins TRBV7-8 to TRBJ2-7, with 8 bases aligning to TRBD1. The CDR3 spans 13 residues. With V trimmed by 4 bases and J by 6 bases, 5 bases remained unmatched. CDR1 is SGHVS and CDR2 is FQNEAQ in the germline V gene. CDR3 loop: CASSWKQGGEQYF. The CDR3 DNA follows: TGTGCCAGCAGCTGGAAACAGGGGGGCGAGCAGTACTTC.

This clone was seen a single time. This chain connects TRBV28 to TRBJ2-7; 8 bases fit TRBD2. V was clipped by 4 bases and J by 0 bases; unmatched bases: 11. The CDR3 totals 17 residues. The germline V gene has CDR1 MDHEN and CDR2 SYDVKM. CDR3 DNA sequence: TGTGCCAGCAGTTCACCTACTAGCGGATTGAGCTCCTACGAGCAGTACTTC. Translated: CASSSPTSGLSSYEQYF.

V is TRBV29-1 and J is TRBJ1-4, with no clear D. Germline V gives CDR1 SQVTM, CDR2 ANQGSEA. The V end lost 4 bases, the J end lost 7 bases, and 13 bases lay between the germline ends. The CDR3 has 13 residues. The CDR3 DNA reads TGCAGCGTTGCGGTCTGGGGTGGTGAAAAACTGTTTTTT. Amino acid sequence: CSVAVWGGEKLFF.

This clone has only a few counts. The genes are TRBV12-3 or TRBV12-4 and TRBJ2-1, with a tentative D call TRBD2 (6 bases). This CDR3 region has 13 residues. V lost 5 bases to trimming and J lost 6 bases, with 11 bases between them. The CDR3, as DNA: TGTGCCAGCAGTCTGTGGACTATCAATGAGCAGTTCTTC. It translates to CASSLWTINEQFF.

J is TRBJ1-2 and V is TRBV6-1; TRBD1 might be the D (5 bases). Germline V gene data show CDR1 as MNHNS and CDR2 as SASEGT. This CDR3 spans 15 amino acids. V was clipped by 1 base and J by 5 bases, with 14 bases between them. The DNA of the CDR3 is TGTGCCAGCAGTGAAGGGTCAGGGAGAGGGTATGGCTACACCTTC. Protein product: CASSEGSGRGYGYTF.

In the case of this clone: Here the CDR3 omits its conserved ending phenylalanine or tryptophan, so a read error is the likely source. The CDR3 spells CASSSAANTEAFS. The CDR3 DNA reads as TGTGCCAGCAGCTCAGCCGCGAACACTGAAGCTTTCTCT. This sequence joins TRBV7-2 and TRBJ1-1; D not certain. V lost 4 bases, J lost 1 base, and 7 bases lay in between. The CDR3 contains 13 residues. Per germline, CDR1 SGHTA and CDR2 FQGNSA.

J is TRBJ1-2 and V is TRBV12-5; D not certain. The V gene's germline CDR1 is LGHNT and CDR2 FRNRAP. V lost 7 bases and J 4 bases, leaving 10 bases between the germline ends. The length of the CDR3 is 12 residues. The CDR3 coding sequence is TGTGCTAGTGCCCAGGACTTCTATGGCTACACCTTC. It encodes CASAQDFYGYTF.

This chain connects TRBV9 to TRBJ2-3, with TRBD2 as a possible D gene (5 bases). The CDR3 runs 16 residues. In germline, CDR1 is SGDLS, CDR2 YYNGEE. Trimming removed 0 bases at V and 1 base at J, with 12 bases between. The CDR3 protein is CASSVGAGSGTDTQYF. CDR3 nucleotides: TGTGCCAGCAGCGTAGGGGCGGGCTCCGGCACAGATACGCAGTATTTT.

This chain links TRBV19 with TRBJ2-1, with D possibly TRBD2 on 6 matching bases. The ends were cut back, 5 bases at V and 5 bases at J, with 13 bases in the middle. Germline loops: CDR1 LNHDA, CDR2 SQIVND (reference sequence). The CDR3 contains 14 residues. The CDR3 spells CASSPSAPNNEQFF. As DNA, the CDR3 is TGTGCCAGTAGTCCTAGCGCTCCCAACAATGAGCAGTTCTTC.

The V call is TRBV6-5, the J call TRBJ1-1; D ambiguous. CDR1 and CDR2 (germline): MNHEY, SVGAGI. V shed 5 bases and J shed 1 base, with 8 bases lying between them. The CDR3 runs to 13 residues. For the CDR3, the DNA is TGTGCCAGCAGTCGCCGTAGGAACACTGAAGCTTTCTTT. This translates into CASSRRRNTEAFF.

V and J are TRBV6-2 or TRBV6-3 and TRBJ2-7, with D unclear. This CDR3 comprises 14 residues. The germline CDR1 and CDR2 sequences are MNHEY and SVGEGT. With 6 bases removed from V and 2 bases from J, the gap between germline ends came to 14 bases. The CDR3 bases are TGTGCCAGCAGCAAGGTAGAGAGGCCCTACGAGCAGTACTTC. Encoded protein: CASSKVERPYEQYF.

The V and J genes are TRBV11-3 and TRBJ2-5, with D perhaps matching TRBD1 or TRBD2 (5 bases each). Germline V gives CDR1 SGHNT, CDR2 YENEEA. The CDR3 totals 14 residues. Trimming cost V 6 bases and J 1 base, with 12 bases left between them. The CDR3 reads CASSPGGPQETQYF. In DNA, the CDR3 is TGTGCCAGCAGTCCTGGGGGTCCCCAAGAGACCCAGTACTTC.

This clone was observed once. V gene TRBV2 combines with J gene TRBJ1-1; no clear D. Germline values: CDR1 SNHLY, CDR2 FYNNEI. The CDR3 contains 14 residues. Deletions cut 6 bases from V and 7 bases from J, with 18 bases between. For the CDR3, the DNA is TGTGCCAGCAGAGAAAACGGCCCCCCGGTTGAAGCTTTCTTT. Its translation: CASRENGPPVEAFF.

The chain has TRBV19 and TRBJ1-3; no clear D. CDR3 length: 16 residues. Germline CDR1 and CDR2: LNHDA and SQIVND (reference sequence). V was pared by 0 bases and J by 7 bases, with 16 bases between. The CDR3, as DNA: TGTGCCAGTAGTATAGATTCGAACAGAAAGACGAACACCATATATTTT. Residues: CASSIDSNRKTNTIYF.

The chain recombines TRBV7-2 with TRBJ2-7, with 7 bases aligning to TRBD2. Germline CDR1 is SGHTA and CDR2 is FQGNSA. Germline trimming cut 7 bases from V and 0 bases from J; bases unmatched to any gene: 12. The CDR3 length is 16 residues. CDR3 DNA: TGTGCCAGCACCCAACCAGGGAGGGGATCCTCCTACGAGCAGTACTTC. Protein: CASTQPGRGSSYEQYF.

The chain links TRBV24-1 to TRBJ2-5; weak D call: TRBD1 (5 bases). CDR1 and CDR2 (germline): KGHDR, SFDVKD. This CDR3 spans 15 amino acids. The V and J ends lost 1 base and 3 bases respectively, with 11 bases between them. The CDR3, as DNA: TGTGCCACCAGTGATTTCCGACAGAGCAAAGAGACCCAGTACTTC. Its translation: CATSDFRQSKETQYF.

This CDR3 is CASSLRYGSQPQHF. CDR3 bases: TGTGCCAGCAGTTTAAGGTATGGGTCTCAGCCCCAGCATTTT. The rearrangement joins TRBV28 to TRBJ1-5; no reliable D call. V was pared by 2 bases and J by 6 bases, with 11 bases between. From germline, CDR1 is MDHEN and CDR2 SYDVKM. The CDR3 extends over 14 amino acids.

This clone was seen once. V gene TRBV6-6 combines with J gene TRBJ2-1, with 8 nucleotides matching TRBD1. Trimming cost V 5 bases and J 3 bases; bases outside gene matches: 12. Germline loops: CDR1 MNHNY, CDR2 SVGAGI (reference sequence). The CDR3 length is 17 residues. The chain's CDR3 is CASSPRTGQGIYNEQFF. The CDR3 DNA reads TGTGCCAGCAGTCCACGGACAGGGCAAGGAATCTACAATGAGCAGTTCTTC.

This chain links TRBV3-1 (or the pseudogene TRBV3-2) with TRBJ2-3, with D possibly being TRBD2 (6 bases). Deletions cut 4 bases from V and 6 bases from J, with 20 bases between. The germline gives CDR1 LGHDT, CDR2 YNNKEL (reference sequence). The CDR3 contains 16 residues. The CDR3: CASSRRTSGFEDTQYF. As DNA, the CDR3 is TGTGCCAGCAGCCGAAGAACAAGCGGGTTCGAGGATACGCAGTATTTT.

The chain recombines TRBV18 with TRBJ2-7, with 9 bases matching TRBD1. The CDR3 is 15 residues long. In germline, CDR1 is KGHSH, CDR2 LQKENI. J was trimmed by 0 bases and V by 2 bases; bases with no gene match: 2. DNA of the CDR3: TGTGCCAGCTCACCAGGACAGGGGAGCTCCTACGAGCAGTACTTC. It is translated as CASSPGQGSSYEQYF.

V usage is TRBV3-1 (or the pseudogene TRBV3-2) and J usage is TRBJ1-2; no reliable D call. Germline V lookup: CDR1 LGHDT, CDR2 YNNKEL (reference sequence). Trimming pared 3 bases from V and 4 bases from J, leaving 15 bases between. The CDR3 loop spans 15 amino acids. CDR3 in amino acids: CASSHDTRAVYGYTF. The CDR3, as DNA: TGTGCCAGCAGCCATGATACCCGGGCAGTCTATGGCTACACCTTC.

CDR3 DNA sequence: TGTGCCAGCAGCCCGACGAGCTGGACAGGGGCAGGGAACACTGAAGCTTTCTTT. It codes for CASSPTSWTGAGNTEAFF. The chain recombines TRBV7-2 with TRBJ1-1, with 9 bases that match TRBD1. After removal of 5 bases from V and 1 base from J, the junction contained 14 bases not matched to a gene. Germline CDR1 SGHTA, CDR2 FQGNSA. This CDR3 comprises 18 residues. The whole variable domain, filled in from reference TRBV7-2 and TRBJ1-1, reads GAGVSQSPSNKVTEKGKDVELRCDPISGHTALYWYRQSLGQGLEFLIYFQGNSAPDKSGLPSDRFSAERTGGSVSTLTIQRTQQEDSAVYLCASSPTSWTGAGNTEAFFGQGTRLTVV.

The rearrangement links TRBV9 to TRBJ2-1, with D possibly being TRBD2 (5 bases). CDR3 size: 15 residues. Germline values: CDR1 SGDLS, CDR2 YYNGEE. The V gene lost 3 bases and the J gene lost 4 bases, with 14 bases spanning the gap. The CDR3 DNA reads as TGTGCCAGCAGCGCGACTCCGGAGGTGTACAATGAGCAGTTCTTC. This codes for CASSATPEVYNEQFF.

The chain carries TRBV6-5 and TRBJ2-1; D is undetermined. The V and J ends lost 8 bases and 7 bases respectively, with 12 bases between them. Germline values: CDR1 MNHEY, CDR2 SVGAGI. CDR3 length: 12 residues. CDR3 amino acids: CASWIWGNEQFF. The DNA for the CDR3 is TGTGCCAGCTGGATTTGGGGAAATGAGCAGTTCTTC.

The chain carries TRBV28 and TRBJ2-7, with 7 bases matching TRBD1. Germline V CDR1 and CDR2: MDHEN, SYDVKM. The V and J ends lost 6 bases and 3 bases, in that order; junction bases with no gene match: 2. The CDR3 runs 12 residues. CDR3 DNA sequence: TGTGCCAGCAGCCGGGACAGCTACGAGCAGTACTTC. This sequence encodes CASSRDSYEQYF.

The chain recombines TRBV28 with TRBJ1-1; possible D gene TRBD1, 5 bases. The germline V gene has CDR1 MDHEN and CDR2 SYDVKM. V shed 7 bases and J shed 5 bases, with 14 bases lying between them. The CDR3 covers 13 residues. The CDR3 is CASTLNWGTEAFF. Written as DNA, the CDR3 is TGTGCCAGCACCCTCAATTGGGGGACTGAAGCTTTCTTT.

The V call is TRBV5-1, the J call TRBJ2-1; 11 nucleotides agree with TRBD2. The CDR3 loop spans 17 amino acids. The V gene end was trimmed by 4 bases and the J gene end by 6 bases; junction bases not matched to a gene: 12. The germline CDR1 and CDR2 sequences are SGHRS and YFSETQ. The CDR3: CASSPGREGLAVNEQFF. CDR3 DNA sequence: TGCGCCAGCAGCCCAGGTAGGGAGGGACTAGCGGTCAATGAGCAGTTCTTC.

The V gene is TRBV13, the J gene TRBJ1-1; 10 bases fit TRBD1. This CDR3 has 16 amino acids. Losses at the gene ends were 2 bases for V and 3 bases for J; bases not matched to a gene: 6. Germline CDR1 and CDR2: PRHDT and FYEKMQ (reference sequence). The CDR3 sequence: CASSLRDRGPDTEAFF. The DNA for the CDR3 is TGTGCCAGCAGCTTAAGGGACAGGGGACCAGACACTGAAGCTTTCTTT. Variable domain in full (rest from reference TRBV13 and TRBJ1-1): AAGVIQSPRHLIKEKRETATLKCYPIPRHDTVYWYQQGPGQDPQFLISFYEKMQSDKGSIPDRFSAQQFSDYHSELNMSSLELGDSALYFCASSLRDRGPDTEAFFGQGTRLTVV.

The gene calls are TRBV5-6 and TRBJ2-7; TRBD1 matches at 7 bases. The length of the CDR3 is 13 residues. Per germline, CDR1 SGHDT and CDR2 YYEEEE. The ends lost 0 bases at V and 3 bases at J; junction bases unmatched: 0. The chain's CDR3 is CASSLDRGYEQYF. The CDR3 bases are TGTGCCAGCAGCTTGGACAGGGGCTACGAGCAGTACTTC.